The text below deals with one T cell receptor beta chain. CDR3 length equals 14 residues. Germline V CDR1 and CDR2: LGHNT, FRNRAP. J was trimmed by 7 bases and V by 4 bases; bases with no gene match: 1. The data are from a study of blood T cell repertoires in COVID-19. The age range of participants was about 18 to 100 years, with residence in about two dozen US areas. Participants' reported clinical history set cohort assignment. Original handling: Amplified reference gene primers provided the basis for estimating nucleated cell counts. Sequenced by immunoSEQ multiplex PCR; TCRdb stores in-frame clones only, minus some. Clone size and V and J calls were adopted from that table, with D and trimming inferred from the DNA. The data contain fewer than 450,000 clones, roughly 87% of them singletons.

The TCR sequence derives from a woman aged 40 to 50 with acute COVID-19. The J gene is TRBJ1-6, the V gene TRBV12-5; 10 nucleotides agree with TRBD1. Sequenced sample: PBMCs or T cells enriched from blood (not recorded which). CDR3: CASGWTGGNSPLHF. The CDR3 nucleotides are TGTGCTAGTGGTTGGACAGGGGGGAATTCACCCCTCCACTTT.